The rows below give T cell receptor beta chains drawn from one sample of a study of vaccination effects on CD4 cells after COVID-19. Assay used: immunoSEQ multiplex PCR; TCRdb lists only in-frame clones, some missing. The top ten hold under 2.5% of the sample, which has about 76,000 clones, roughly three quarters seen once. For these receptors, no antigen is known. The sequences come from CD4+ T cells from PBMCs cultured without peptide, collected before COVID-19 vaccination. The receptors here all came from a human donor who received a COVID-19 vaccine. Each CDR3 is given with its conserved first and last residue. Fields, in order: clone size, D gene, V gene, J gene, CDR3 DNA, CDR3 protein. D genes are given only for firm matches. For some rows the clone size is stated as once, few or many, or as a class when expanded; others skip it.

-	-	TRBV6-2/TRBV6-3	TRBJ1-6	TGTGCCAGCAGTTTCAGGGGTGTCGCCGGCTCACCCCTCCACTTT	CASSFRGVAGSPLHF
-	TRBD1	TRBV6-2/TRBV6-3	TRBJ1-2	TGTGCCAGCAGTTATGACAGGGGGGATGGCTACACCTTC	CASSYDRGDGYTF
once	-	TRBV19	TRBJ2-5	TGTGCCACCGGGGTTGGAGCGGCCCAGTACTTC	CATGVGAAQYF
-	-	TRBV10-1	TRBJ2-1	TGCGCCAGCAGTGAGGGAGTCGGCTCCTACAATGAGCAGTTCTTC	CASSEGVGSYNEQFF
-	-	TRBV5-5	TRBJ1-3	TGTGCCAGCACGGGGTTTGGAAACACCATATATTTT	CASTGFGNTIYF
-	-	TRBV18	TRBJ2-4	TGTGCCAGCTCATCCGACAGTTTAGCCAAAAACATTCAGTACTTC	CASSSDSLAKNIQYF
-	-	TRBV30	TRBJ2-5	TGTGCCTGGACCCTGGAGGGGGTCCAAGAGACCCAGTACTTC	CAWTLEGVQETQYF
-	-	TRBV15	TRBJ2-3	TGTGCCACCAGCCCCCGTTCTGGGGGAGATACGCAGTATTTT	CATSPRSGGDTQYF
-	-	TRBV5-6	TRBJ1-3	TGTGCCAGCAGCTATCGCTGGAGGGGAATCTCTGGAAACACCATATATTTT	CASSYRWRGISGNTIYF
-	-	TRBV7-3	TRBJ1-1	TGTGCCAGCAGCTTAACGAGCGGGACGAACACTGAAGCTTTCTTT	CASSLTSGTNTEAFF
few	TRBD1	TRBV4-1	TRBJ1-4	TGCGCCAGCAGCCAAGGGGCAGGGGGGAATGAAAAACTGTTTTTT	CASSQGAGGNEKLFF
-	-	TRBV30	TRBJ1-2	TGTGCCTGGAGTGGATTCACCAACAGGGTTGGCTACACCTTC	CAWSGFTNRVGYTF
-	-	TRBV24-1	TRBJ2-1	TGTGCCACCAGGAGCCGGGACGCCGGCTCCTACAATGAGCAGTTCTTC	CATRSRDAGSYNEQFF
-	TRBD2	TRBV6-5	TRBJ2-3	TGTGCCAGCAGTTTAATAGCGGGGGGATACACAGATACGCAGTATTTT	CASSLIAGGYTDTQYF
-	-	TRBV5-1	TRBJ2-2	TGCGCCAGCAGCTTGGTAGGAGGGGCCCACGGGGAGCTGTTTTTT	CASSLVGGAHGELFF
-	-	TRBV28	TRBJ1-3	TGTGCCAGCATCGGCTCTGGCCCTGGAAACACCATATATTTT	CASIGSGPGNTIYF
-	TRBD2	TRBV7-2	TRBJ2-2	TGTGCCAGCAGCCTACAGACTAGCGGGGGCTCCGGGGAGCTGTTTTTT	CASSLQTSGGSGELFF
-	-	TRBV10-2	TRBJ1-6	TGCGCCAGCAGGGAAAGATTAGGCTCACCCCTCCACTTT	CASRERLGSPLHF
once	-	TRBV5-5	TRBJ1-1	TGTGCCAGCAGCGTAGACGGGAACCGTATGAACACTGAAGCTTTCTTT	CASSVDGNRMNTEAFF
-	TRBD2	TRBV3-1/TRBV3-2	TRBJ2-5	TGTGCCAGCAGCCAGGCTAGCGGGGCCGAGACCCAGTACTTC	CASSQASGAETQYF
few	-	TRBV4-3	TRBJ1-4	TGCGCCAGCAGCCAAGACCGATACAGCCCGGGGGATGAAAAACTGTTTTTT	CASSQDRYSPGDEKLFF
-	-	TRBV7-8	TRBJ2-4	TGTGCCAGCAGCTTAACGCGGACGGTAATTGTTCAGTACTTC	CASSLTRTVIVQYF
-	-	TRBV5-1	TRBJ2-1	TGCGCCAGCAGCATCGGTACAGCTGTGGGTGAGCAGTTCTTC	CASSIGTAVGEQFF
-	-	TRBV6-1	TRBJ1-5	TGTGCCAGCAGTGAAGTACAGGGTAGCAATCAGCCCCAGCATTTT	CASSEVQGSNQPQHF